This entry concerns a single T cell receptor (beta chain). The data are from a study of control samples from healthy donors and cancer patients. Generated by immunoSEQ multiplex PCR, the TCRdb table keeps only in-frame clones and is missing some. The sample shows about 190,000 clones, roughly nine tenths of them seen only once. Per the germline V gene, CDR1 is KGHSH and CDR2 is LQKENI. The CDR3 sequence is 15 residues long. The junction had 7 bases not matched to a gene; V was cut back by 8 bases and J by 0 bases. The chain has TRBV18 and TRBJ2-1; 7 nucleotides match TRBD1. The receptor comes from a man younger than 45 in good health. Material: blood. As DNA, the CDR3 is TGTGCCAGCACATCTCAGGGGGACTCCTACAATGAGCAGTTCTTC. Translated: CASTSQGDSYNEQFF.